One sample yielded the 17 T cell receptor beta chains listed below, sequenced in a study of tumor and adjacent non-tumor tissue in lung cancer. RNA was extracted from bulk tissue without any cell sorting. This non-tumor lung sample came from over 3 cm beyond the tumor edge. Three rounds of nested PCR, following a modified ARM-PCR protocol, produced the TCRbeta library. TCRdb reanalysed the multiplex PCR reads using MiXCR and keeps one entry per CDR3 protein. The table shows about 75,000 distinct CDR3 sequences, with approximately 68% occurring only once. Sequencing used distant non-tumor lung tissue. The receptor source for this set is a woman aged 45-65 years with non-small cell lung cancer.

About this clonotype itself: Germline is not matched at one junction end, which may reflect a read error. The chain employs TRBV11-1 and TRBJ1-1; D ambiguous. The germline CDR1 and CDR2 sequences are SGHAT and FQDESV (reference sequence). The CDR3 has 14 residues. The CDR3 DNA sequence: TGTGCCAACAGCTTGATGGAGTTGAAGACTGAAGCTTTCTTT. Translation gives CANSLMELKTEAFF.

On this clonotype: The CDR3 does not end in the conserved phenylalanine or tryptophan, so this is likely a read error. This CDR3 reads CTSGSVVEAFL. CDR3 sequence (DNA): TGTACCAGCGGTTCCGTAGTTGAAGCTTTCCTT. This chain joins TRBV5-4 and TRBJ1-1; no definite D call. Germline V gene lookup returns CDR1 SGHNT and CDR2 YYREEE (reference sequence). The CDR3 covers 11 residues.

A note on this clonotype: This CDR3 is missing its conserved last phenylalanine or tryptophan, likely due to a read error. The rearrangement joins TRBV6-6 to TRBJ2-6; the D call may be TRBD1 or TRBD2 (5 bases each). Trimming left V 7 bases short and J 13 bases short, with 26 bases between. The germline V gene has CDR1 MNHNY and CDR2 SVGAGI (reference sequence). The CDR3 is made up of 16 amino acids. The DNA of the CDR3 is TGTGCCAGCACCAAGGAGGCGTACTCTGGGGCTAATGTCCTGACTAAC. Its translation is CASTKEAYSGANVLTN.

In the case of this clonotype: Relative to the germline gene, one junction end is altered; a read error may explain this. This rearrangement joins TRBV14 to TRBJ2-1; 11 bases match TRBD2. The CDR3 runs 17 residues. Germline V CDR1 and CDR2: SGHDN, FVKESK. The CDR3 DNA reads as TGTGCCAGCAGCCAGTACTATAGCGGGAGGGAAGACAATGCGCAGTTCTTC. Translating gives CASSQYYSGREDNAQFF.

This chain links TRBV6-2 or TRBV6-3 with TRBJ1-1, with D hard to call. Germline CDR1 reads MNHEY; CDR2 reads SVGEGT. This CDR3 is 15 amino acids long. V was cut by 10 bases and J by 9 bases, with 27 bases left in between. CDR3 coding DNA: TGTGCCACCCTCGATCAGACACGAATGAACAGTAAAGCTTTCTTT. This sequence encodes CATLDQTRMNSKAFF.

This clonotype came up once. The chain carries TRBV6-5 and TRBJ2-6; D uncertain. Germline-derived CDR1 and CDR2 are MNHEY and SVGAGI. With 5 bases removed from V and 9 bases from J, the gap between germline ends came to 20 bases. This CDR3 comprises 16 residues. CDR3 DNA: TGTGCCAGCAGTCCCTCCGCGTCTTCTGGAGTCAACGTCCTGACTTTC. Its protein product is CASSPSASSGVNVLTF.

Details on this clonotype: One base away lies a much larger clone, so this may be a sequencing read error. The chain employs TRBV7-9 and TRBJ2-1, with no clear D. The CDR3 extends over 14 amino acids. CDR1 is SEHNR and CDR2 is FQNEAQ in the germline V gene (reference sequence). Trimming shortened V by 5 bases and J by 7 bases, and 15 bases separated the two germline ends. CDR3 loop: CASSNPQLGNEQFF. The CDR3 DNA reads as TGTGCCAGCAGCAATCCGCAGTTGGGGAATGAGCAGTTCTTC. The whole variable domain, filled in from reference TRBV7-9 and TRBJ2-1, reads DTGVSQNPRHKITKRGQNVTFRCDPISEHNRLYWYRQTLGQGPEFLTYFQNEAQLEKSRLLSDRFSAERPKGSFSTLEIQRTEQGDSAMYLCASSNPQLGNEQFFGPGTRLTVL.

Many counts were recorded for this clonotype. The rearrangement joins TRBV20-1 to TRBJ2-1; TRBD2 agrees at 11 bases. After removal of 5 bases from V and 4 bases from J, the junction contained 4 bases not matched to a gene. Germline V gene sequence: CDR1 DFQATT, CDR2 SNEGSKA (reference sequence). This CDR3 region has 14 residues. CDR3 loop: CSARTSGQYNEQFF. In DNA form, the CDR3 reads TGCAGTGCTCGGACTAGCGGGCAATACAATGAGCAGTTCTTC.

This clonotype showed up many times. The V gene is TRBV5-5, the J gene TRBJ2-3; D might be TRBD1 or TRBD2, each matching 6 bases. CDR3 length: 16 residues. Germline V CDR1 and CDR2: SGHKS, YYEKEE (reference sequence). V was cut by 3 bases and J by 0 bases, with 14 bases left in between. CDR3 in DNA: TGTGCCAGCAGCTCGAGGAGGGACACAAGCACAGATACGCAGTATTTT. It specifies CASSSRRDTSTDTQYF.

CDR3 amino acids: CASSKADTYQRGYGNQPQHF. DNA for the CDR3: TGTGCCAGCAGCAAAGCCGACACATATCAAAGGGGGTATGGAAATCAGCCCCAGCATTTT. This chain links TRBV21-1 with TRBJ1-5; the table's D call of TRBD1 was not tested on the DNA. TRBV21-1 has pseudogene status. This CDR3 comprises 20 residues.

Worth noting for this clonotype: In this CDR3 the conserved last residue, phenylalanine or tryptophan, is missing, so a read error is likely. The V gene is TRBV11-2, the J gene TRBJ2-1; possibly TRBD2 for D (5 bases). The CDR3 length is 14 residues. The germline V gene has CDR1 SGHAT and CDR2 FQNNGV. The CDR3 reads CTVSFLAQYNEQFL. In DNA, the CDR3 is TGTACCGTCAGCTTCCTAGCCCAATACAATGAGCAGTTCCTC.

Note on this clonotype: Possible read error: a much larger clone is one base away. The CDR3 loop reads CNVELRGDANYEQYF. The CDR3 region has the DNA TGCAACGTTGAACTCCGGGGGGACGCAAACTACGAGCAGTACTTC. This chain joins TRBV29-1 and TRBJ2-7, with TRBD2 identical over 7 bases. The CDR3 has 15 residues. Looked up from germline, CDR1 is SQVTM and CDR2 is ANQGSEA.

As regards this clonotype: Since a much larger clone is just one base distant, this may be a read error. This CDR3 is CASRVSAVSNQPQHF. The DNA for the CDR3 is TGTGCCAGCAGGGTTAGCGCAGTTAGCAATCAGCCCCAGCATTTT. V usage is TRBV6-1 and J usage is TRBJ1-5; D not certain. The CDR3 consists of 15 residues. The V end lost 6 bases, the J end lost 0 bases, and 12 bases lay between the germline ends. Germline CDR1 and CDR2: MNHNS and SASEGT.

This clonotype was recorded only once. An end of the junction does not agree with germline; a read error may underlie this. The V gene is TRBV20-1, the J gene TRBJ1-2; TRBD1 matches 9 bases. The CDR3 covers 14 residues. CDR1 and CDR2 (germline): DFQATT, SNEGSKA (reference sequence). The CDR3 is CSVADRGDLYGYTF. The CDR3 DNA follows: TGCAGTGTGGCAGACAGGGGGGATCTATATGGATACACCTTC.

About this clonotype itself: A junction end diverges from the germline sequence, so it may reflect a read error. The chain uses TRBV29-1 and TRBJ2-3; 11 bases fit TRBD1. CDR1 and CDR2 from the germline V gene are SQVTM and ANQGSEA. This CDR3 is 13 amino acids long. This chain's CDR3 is CSQGQGDLGTLCF. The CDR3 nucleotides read TGCAGCCAGGGACAGGGGGACCTGGGTACGCTGTGTTTT.

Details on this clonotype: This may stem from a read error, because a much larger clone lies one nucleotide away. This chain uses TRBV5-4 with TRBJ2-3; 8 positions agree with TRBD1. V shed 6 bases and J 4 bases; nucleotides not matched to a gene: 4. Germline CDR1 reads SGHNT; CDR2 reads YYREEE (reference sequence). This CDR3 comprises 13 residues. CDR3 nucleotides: TGTGCCAGCAACCAGACAGGGGCAGATACGCAGTATTTT. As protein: CASNQTGADTQYF.

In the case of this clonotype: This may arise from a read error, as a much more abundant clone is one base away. CDR3 region: CSTRELAGEGYNEQFF. Here the CDR3 DNA reads TGCAGTACTAGAGAATTAGCGGGAGAGGGCTACAATGAGCAGTTCTTC. The chain couples TRBV20-1 to TRBJ2-1; the match to TRBD2 covers 9 bases. The V gene's germline CDR1 is DFQATT and CDR2 SNEGSKA (reference sequence). This CDR3 comprises 16 residues.